This T cell receptor (beta chain) was sequenced during a study of shared clonotypes between healthy human individuals. Study details: There were three CD4 naive, three CD4 memory, two CD8 naive and one CD8 memory plates per donor.

About this clone: The antigen is not known.

V shed 4 bases and J 5 bases; nucleotides not matched to a gene: 7. Germline-derived CDR1 and CDR2 are MDHEN and SYDVKM. CDR3 length: 15 amino acids. Whole-study results and caveats: Against clonotypes common to all four donors, non-shared ones had lower generation probabilities.

Sequenced by immunoSEQ multiplex PCR; TCRdb stores in-frame clones only, minus some. The sample contains about 2.1 million clones, around 95% of which appear only once. Only CD45RO-negative cells positively selected for CCR7 counted as naive CD8 cells, so terminally differentiated effector memory CD45RA+ cells were excluded. Every contributor of samples was a Caucasian grown-up residing in Nashville, Tennessee. The clonotype was recovered from a man younger than 30 in good health. Some clones in this sample may be carry-over from other donors' samples. The sample taken for sequencing was naive CD8+ T cells from PBMCs. The V call is TRBV28, the J call TRBJ1-5; 8 bases are a match to TRBD1. CDR3 protein: CASSWGQGADQPQHF. For the CDR3, the DNA is TGTGCCAGCAGTTGGGGGCAGGGGGCCGATCAGCCCCAGCATTTT.